This passage covers 10 T cell receptor beta chains from one sample sequenced in a study of cytomegalovirus exposure and HLA in healthy donors. Clones were sequenced by immunoSEQ multiplex PCR, and TCRdb holds only the in-frame ones, with some missing. The data show roughly 180,000 clones, with about 89% seen just once and 6% to 8% held by the top ten. Sequenced material: PBMCs. These receptors were taken from a man aged 25-45 years in good health and CMV-seropositive.

The chain uses TRBV5-5 and TRBJ1-4; 9 nucleotides align to TRBD1. Looked up from germline, CDR1 is SGHKS and CDR2 is YYEKEE (reference sequence). After removal of 4 bases from V and 6 bases from J, the junction contained 7 bases not matched to a gene. The length of the CDR3 is 15 residues. In DNA form, the CDR3 reads TGTGCCAGCAGCCCACAGGGGGCCACGGATGAAAAACTGTTTTTT. Its protein is CASSPQGATDEKLFF.

This clone has ten or more counts. The chain is built from TRBV28 and TRBJ2-7; no reliable D call. Germline-derived CDR1 and CDR2 are MDHEN and SYDVKM. The CDR3 extends over 11 amino acids. The germline V and J ends were trimmed by 5 bases and 5 bases, with 7 bases remaining between them. CDR3 sequence (DNA): TGTGCCAGCAGTAATCAACACGAGCAGTACTTC. It codes for CASSNQHEQYF.

The chain couples TRBV5-4 to TRBJ1-2, with D unclear. The V end was cut by 2 bases, the J end by 1 base, with 12 bases between. This CDR3 has 15 amino acids. CDR1 is SGHNT, CDR2 YYREEE, per germline (reference sequence). CDR3 region: CASSFSLPINYGYTF. For the CDR3, the DNA is TGTGCCAGCAGCTTCTCACTCCCGATTAACTATGGCTACACCTTC.

This clone appeared a few times. The chain employs TRBV5-5 and TRBJ1-5; the D is unclear. The CDR3 runs to 13 residues. Trimming pared 4 bases from V and 6 bases from J, leaving 11 bases between. Germline V gene data show CDR1 as SGHKS and CDR2 as YYEKEE (reference sequence). The CDR3 DNA sequence: TGTGCCAGCAGCCTGGGTAAGGGTCAGCCCCAGCATTTT. Amino acid sequence: CASSLGKGQPQHF.

The count of this clone is one. The chain couples TRBV6-1 to TRBJ1-5, with a tentative D call TRBD1 (6 bases). The CDR3 is made up of 14 amino acids. Germline V gives CDR1 MNHNS, CDR2 SASEGT. Trimming shortened V by 4 bases and J by 5 bases, and 12 bases separated the two germline ends. The CDR3 nucleotides are TGTGCCAGCAGTGCCCGACAGGCCGATCAGCCCCAGCATTTT. The encoded protein is CASSARQADQPQHF.

The rearrangement joins TRBV5-6 to TRBJ1-6; D is uncertain. The V and J ends lost 0 bases and 0 bases respectively, with 10 bases between them. Per germline, CDR1 SGHDT and CDR2 YYEEEE. The CDR3 extends over 17 amino acids. The CDR3 DNA is TGTGCCAGCAGCTTGGTTTTGGTTAGCTCCTATAATTCACCCCTCCACTTT. It translates to CASSLVLVSSYNSPLHF.

The genes are TRBV5-1 and TRBJ2-5; 8 positions agree with TRBD2. Germline assignment: CDR1 SGHRS and CDR2 YFSETQ. The CDR3 runs 14 residues. V lost 3 bases, J lost 1 base, and 2 bases stayed unmatched. CDR3: CASSWAGGQETQYF. In DNA, the CDR3 is TGCGCCAGCAGCTGGGCGGGGGGCCAAGAGACCCAGTACTTC.

V gene TRBV5-1 combines with J gene TRBJ2-5, with 8 bases lining up with TRBD1. The J segment lost 4 bases and the V segment lost 4 bases, leaving 9 bases of the junction unmatched. The CDR3 spans 15 residues. Germline lookup yields CDR1 SGHRS and CDR2 YFSETQ. CDR3 amino acids: CASSQATGAGETQYF. CDR3 nucleotide sequence: TGCGCCAGCAGCCAAGCGACAGGGGCGGGAGAGACCCAGTACTTC.

The rearrangement uses TRBV21-1 and TRBJ1-1; no check of the table's D call, TRBD1, against the DNA was made. TRBV21-1 is described as a pseudogene. The CDR3 runs to 13 residues. CDR3 region: CASSTLQGAEAFF. CDR3 DNA sequence: TGTGCCAGTTCCACCCTACAGGGCGCTGAAGCTTTCTTT.

Only one count was recorded for this clone. The chain uses TRBV19 and TRBJ2-1; tentative D call: TRBD1 (5 bases). Germline V gene lookup returns CDR1 LNHDA and CDR2 SQIVND (reference sequence). The CDR3 sequence is 15 residues long. V lost 3 bases and J lost 7, with 16 bases in between. Here the CDR3 reads CASSMVRVSANEQFF. Here the CDR3 DNA reads TGTGCCAGTAGTATGGTCAGGGTCAGTGCAAATGAGCAGTTCTTC. The full variable domain, in which reference TRBV19 and TRBJ2-1 provide the parts outside the CDR3, is DGGITQSPKYLFRKEGQNVTLSCEQNLNHDAMYWYRQDPGQGLRLIYYSQIVNDFQKGDIAEGYSVSREKKESFPLTVTSAQKNPTAFYLCASSMVRVSANEQFFGPGTRLTVL.